The clone carrying this TCR beta chain was recorded many times. Regions amplified from RNA transcripts were the TCR beta CDR3 regions. First-round RT-PCR with HTBI primers amplified the TCR CDR3 region. TCRdb re-called the multiplex PCR reads with MiXCR, one entry per CDR3 protein. Of hundreds of thousands of distinct CDR3 sequences in the sample, around 15% were seen once. V gave up 6 bases and J gave up 3 bases; unmatched junction bases: 11. This CDR3 has 15 amino acids. Germline V gene data show CDR1 as SNHLY and CDR2 as FYNNEI. This entry comes from a study of T cells in Graves' hyperthyroidism and ophthalmopathy.

The chain carries TRBV2 and TRBJ2-7, with 7 bases matching TRBD1. The sequenced material came from blood. The clonotype originates from a woman between 18 and 29 years old with Graves' hyperthyroidism. As DNA, the CDR3 is TGTGCCAGCAGCCCCTGGACAGGTTTTAACTACGAGCAGTACTTC. It yields the protein CASSPWTGFNYEQYF.